This passage covers 25 T cell receptor beta chains from one sample sequenced in a study of graft-versus-host responses after intestinal transplantation. Using immunoSEQ multiplex PCR, the repertoire was profiled, and TCRdb retains in-frame clones only, with some absent. The profile shows about 50,000 clones, 70% to 85% of them singletons. These receptors have no identified antigens. Sequencing was performed on unstimulated CD4+ T cells sorted from spleen or lymph node cells, taken before transplant. Every receptor here comes from a human donor who was the organ donor for an intestinal transplant.

V usage is TRBV12-5 and J usage is TRBJ2-1; TRBD2 matches 15 bases. The CDR3 is 15 amino acids. The V and J ends lost 4 bases and 7 bases, in that order; junction bases with no gene match: 2. Germline assignment: CDR1 LGHNT and CDR2 FRNRAP. The CDR3 coding sequence is TGTGCTAGTGGTTCCGGGACTAGCGGGAGGAATGAGCAGTTCTTC. This encodes CASGSGTSGRNEQFF. The full variable domain, completed using reference TRBV12-5 and TRBJ2-1, is DARVTQTPRHKVTEMGQEVTMRCQPILGHNTVFWYRQTMMQGLELLAYFRNRAPLDDSGMPKDRFSAEMPDATLATLKIQPSEPRDSAVYFCASGSGTSGRNEQFFGPGTRLTVL.

The table lists this clone with a few counts. The CDR3 DNA sequence: TGTGCCTGGAGTCCCCCCCCCGGGGCAGGCCGTCCCGGGGCCTATGGCTACACCTTC. It translates to CAWSPPPGAGRPGAYGYTF. V usage is TRBV30 and J usage is TRBJ1-2, with D perhaps TRBD1 (5 bases). This CDR3 has 19 amino acids. Germline CDR1 reads GTSNPN; CDR2 reads SVGIG (reference sequence). V lost 2 bases, J lost 4 bases, and 29 bases lay in between.

This clone was seen only a few times. The chain couples TRBV9 to TRBJ1-2; 10 nucleotides align to TRBD1. The CDR3 runs 14 residues. The V gene's germline CDR1 is SGDLS and CDR2 YYNGEE. The V segment lost 0 bases and the J segment 4 bases; nucleotides outside the gene matches: 0. The CDR3 region has the DNA TGTGCCAGCAGCGTAGGGACAGGGGGCTATGGCTACACCTTC. Encoded protein: CASSVGTGGYGYTF.

This clone was seen once. This chain links TRBV15 with TRBJ1-3; no clear D gene. The CDR3 extends over 17 amino acids. Germline V gives CDR1 LNHNV, CDR2 YYDKDF (reference sequence). Trimming stripped 1 base from V and 0 bases from J, with 13 bases between. The CDR3 coding sequence is TGTGCCACCAGCAGAGCTCTCCGGGCAGGCTCTGGAAACACCATATATTTT. Its protein is CATSRALRAGSGNTIYF.

This chain connects TRBV6-5 to TRBJ2-7; D is perhaps TRBD2 (6 bases). Germline loops: CDR1 MNHEY, CDR2 SVGAGI. V lost 8 bases and J 2 bases, leaving 13 bases between the germline ends. The CDR3 spans 13 residues. The CDR3: CASCGEVAYEQYF. The CDR3 DNA reads TGTGCCAGCTGCGGGGAGGTTGCCTACGAGCAGTACTTC.

The chain joins TRBV30 to TRBJ2-2, with TRBD2 identical over 9 bases. Germline trimming cut 3 bases from V and 4 bases from J; bases unmatched to any gene: 0. The CDR3 consists of 13 residues. The V gene's germline CDR1 is GTSNPN and CDR2 SVGIG (reference sequence). CDR3 in amino acids: CAWRTSGTGELFF. CDR3 DNA: TGTGCCTGGAGGACTAGCGGCACCGGGGAGCTGTTTTTT.

J is TRBJ2-3 and V is TRBV9; 10 nucleotides align to TRBD2. Per the germline V gene, CDR1 is SGDLS and CDR2 is YYNGEE. V gave up 2 bases and J gave up 0 bases; unmatched junction bases: 3. The CDR3 is 16 amino acids. As DNA, the CDR3 is TGTGCCAGCAGCGTCCTAGCGGGGGTTAGCACAGATACGCAGTATTTT. It codes for CASSVLAGVSTDTQYF.

This rearrangement joins TRBV11-3 to TRBJ2-7; possibly TRBD2 for D (5 bases). Deletions cut 1 base from V and 6 bases from J, with 19 bases between. Germline loops: CDR1 SGHNT, CDR2 YENEEA. The CDR3 contains 16 residues. The CDR3 sequence is CASSLVSGERPLEQYF. In nucleotides, the CDR3 is TGTGCCAGCAGCTTAGTTTCTGGGGAGAGACCCCTCGAGCAGTACTTC.

The chain has TRBV6-1 and TRBJ2-7; no clear D. The CDR3 totals 15 residues. V was trimmed by 0 bases and J by 2 bases, leaving 11 bases between them. The V gene's germline CDR1 is MNHNS and CDR2 SASEGT. The CDR3 here is CASSEALLVPYEQYF. In DNA form, the CDR3 reads TGTGCCAGCAGTGAAGCCCTGCTAGTACCCTACGAGCAGTACTTC.

This chain joins TRBV5-4 and TRBJ2-4, with 7 bases lining up with TRBD2. The CDR3 is made up of 17 amino acids. The V gene end was trimmed by 1 base and the J gene end by 0 bases; junction bases not matched to a gene: 7. The germline CDR1 and CDR2 sequences are SGHNT and YYREEE (reference sequence). The CDR3 region has the DNA TGTGCCAGCAGCTTGTTTGTCAGCGGGGAAGCCAAAAACATTCAGTACTTC. This encodes CASSLFVSGEAKNIQYF.

V usage is TRBV6-6 and J usage is TRBJ1-4; 7 bases match TRBD1. CDR1 is MNHNY, CDR2 SVGAGI, per germline (reference sequence). The ends lost 6 bases at V and 7 bases at J; junction bases unmatched: 8. This CDR3 has 14 amino acids. The CDR3 spells CASRLDRVGEKLFF. The CDR3 nucleotides are TGTGCCAGCAGACTTGACAGGGTCGGTGAAAAACTGTTTTTT.

The chain links TRBV2 to TRBJ1-4; TRBD1 might be the D (5 bases). V was pared by 2 bases and J by 8 bases, with 21 bases between. Per germline, CDR1 SNHLY and CDR2 FYNNEI. The CDR3 loop spans 17 amino acids. The DNA for the CDR3 is TGTGCCAGCAGTGAAAGTAGGGAAGGGGCGCAAGCGGAAAAACTGTTTTTT. This sequence encodes CASSESREGAQAEKLFF.

This chain connects TRBV27 to TRBJ2-3; D not certain. From germline, CDR1 is MNHEY and CDR2 SMNVEV (reference sequence). CDR3 size: 14 residues. Trimming took 3 bases from V and 2 from J, leaving 9 bases between them. The DNA for the CDR3 is TGTGCCAGCAGTTTGACGATCACCACAGATACGCAGTATTTT. Protein sequence: CASSLTITTDTQYF.

This chain uses TRBV11-2 with TRBJ2-7; no firm D call. V lost 1 base to trimming and J lost 0 bases, with 4 bases between them. This CDR3 has 13 residues. The V gene's germline CDR1 is SGHAT and CDR2 FQNNGV. The CDR3, as DNA: TGTGCCAGCAGCTTAGGACACTCCTACGAGCAGTACTTC. Its translation: CASSLGHSYEQYF.

This clone was observed a single time. This CDR3 is CASSKTGAGGTEAFF. Written as DNA, the CDR3 is TGTGCCAGCAGCAAAACAGGGGCGGGTGGGACTGAAGCTTTCTTT. The chain joins TRBV7-9 to TRBJ1-1; 7 nucleotides agree with TRBD1. V shed 5 bases, J shed 5 bases, and the junction held 11 bases outside the gene matches. CDR1 and CDR2 from the germline V gene are SEHNR and FQNEAQ (reference sequence). This CDR3 is 15 amino acids long. Complete variable domain (other parts from reference TRBV7-9 and TRBJ1-1): DTGVSQNPRHKITKRGQNVTFRCDPISEHNRLYWYRQTLGQGPEFLTYFQNEAQLEKSRLLSDRFSAERPKGSFSTLEIQRTEQGDSAMYLCASSKTGAGGTEAFFGQGTRLTVV.

The J gene is TRBJ1-2, the V gene TRBV7-8, with unresolved D. Trimming took 5 bases from V and 3 from J, leaving 19 bases between them. Germline lookup yields CDR1 SGHVS and CDR2 FQNEAQ. This CDR3 spans 16 amino acids. In DNA form, the CDR3 reads TGTGCCAGCAGCCGAACTCACCGGAGGGCTGACTATGGCTACACCTTC. Amino acids: CASSRTHRRADYGYTF.

The gene calls are TRBV5-4 and TRBJ2-2, with a tentative D call TRBD1 (5 bases). In germline, CDR1 is SGHNT, CDR2 YYREEE (reference sequence). The V gene lost 1 base and the J gene lost 5 bases, with 15 bases spanning the gap. The CDR3 is made up of 16 amino acids. As DNA, the CDR3 is TGTGCCAGCAGCTTGTTGGGGCAGGCCGAGACCGGGGAGCTGTTTTTT. Its protein is CASSLLGQAETGELFF.

The chain couples TRBV13 to TRBJ2-5, with 7 bases fitting TRBD2. The ends lost 4 bases at V and 9 bases at J; junction bases unmatched: 11. The CDR3 spans 14 residues. In germline, CDR1 is PRHDT, CDR2 FYEKMQ (reference sequence). CDR3 coding DNA: TGTGCCAGCAGCTCAGGACTGCTGGGAGGGGCCCAGTACTTC. Amino acid sequence: CASSSGLLGGAQYF.

The rearrangement joins TRBV25-1 to TRBJ2-7; D unresolved. Germline loops: CDR1 MGHDK, CDR2 SYGVNS. V lost 0 bases and J 0 bases, leaving 9 bases between the germline ends. The CDR3 covers 15 residues. The CDR3 nucleotides are TGTGCCAGCAGTGAATATGCCGGGCTCTCCTACGAGCAGTACTTC. Encoded protein: CASSEYAGLSYEQYF.

This clone was seen more than once but under ten times. The V and J genes are TRBV29-1 and TRBJ1-1; 9 positions agree with TRBD1. Trimming took 5 bases from V and 12 from J; bases not matched to a gene: 10. This CDR3 spans 12 amino acids. CDR1 and CDR2 (germline): SQVTM, ANQGSEA. CDR3 bases: TGCAGCGTTATCCGGGACAGGGAGTGGACTTTCTTT. Its translation is CSVIRDREWTFF.

The V and J genes are TRBV18 and TRBJ2-6; D not resolved. Germline CDR1 reads KGHSH; CDR2 reads LQKENI. The V and J ends lost 2 bases and 1 base respectively, with 6 bases between them. The CDR3 runs 15 residues. CDR3 residues: CASSPGLSGANVLTF. The CDR3 DNA follows: TGTGCCAGCTCACCAGGGTTGTCTGGGGCCAACGTCCTGACTTTC.

This clone appeared once. The chain combines TRBV19 with TRBJ2-6; D not certain. The CDR3 is made up of 17 amino acids. Trimming took 3 bases from V and 0 from J, leaving 12 bases between them. Germline lookup yields CDR1 LNHDA and CDR2 SQIVND (reference sequence). Here the CDR3 DNA reads TGTGCCAGTAGTATTATCGGCATGGGCTCTGGGGCCAACGTCCTGACTTTC. This encodes CASSIIGMGSGANVLTF.

The chain links TRBV14 to TRBJ2-1; the D is unclear. Trimming removed 4 bases at V and 7 bases at J, with 11 bases between. The CDR3 has 13 residues. Germline V lookup: CDR1 SGHDN, CDR2 FVKESK. CDR3 protein: CASSLPIPNEQFF. Here the CDR3 DNA reads TGTGCCAGCAGCCTACCAATCCCAAATGAGCAGTTCTTC.

This chain connects TRBV6-5 to TRBJ1-2, with D uncertain. The CDR3 loop spans 13 amino acids. Germline loops: CDR1 MNHEY, CDR2 SVGAGI. With 2 bases removed from V and 6 bases from J, the gap between germline ends came to 10 bases. The CDR3 loop is CASSYREADGYTF. The CDR3 DNA reads TGTGCCAGCAGTTACAGGGAAGCGGATGGCTACACCTTC.

The chain links TRBV29-1 to TRBJ1-2; TRBD1 aligns across 9 bases. Germline V CDR1 and CDR2: SQVTM, ANQGSEA. With V trimmed by 7 bases and J by 5 bases, 8 bases remained unmatched. The CDR3 covers 13 residues. The CDR3 spells CSAKTGGGYGYTF. The CDR3 DNA sequence: TGCAGCGCCAAAACAGGGGGCGGGTATGGCTACACCTTC.